This entry lists 17 T cell receptor beta chains sequenced from one sample in a study of Graves' ophthalmopathy and Graves' hyperthyroidism. RNA transcripts were the source from which TCR beta CDR3 regions were amplified. HTBI primers served in a first-round RT-PCR, which a second-round multiplex PCR followed. TCRdb itself ran the multiplex PCR reads through MiXCR, one entry per CDR3 protein. The table lists approximately 330,000 distinct CDR3 sequences, 15% to 20% of them singletons. Sequencing was carried out using peripheral blood. The receptors were gathered from an adult man with Graves' ophthalmopathy.

This clonotype appeared many times. The V and J genes are TRBV20-1 and TRBJ1-5, with a possible D match to TRBD1 (5 bases). From germline, CDR1 is DFQATT and CDR2 SNEGSKA (reference sequence). The V gene lost 1 base and the J gene lost 0 bases, with 22 bases spanning the gap. There are 19 residues in the CDR3. The CDR3 DNA reads as TGCAGTGCTAGAGGGGCACCGGGCCGAGGGGCCTATAGCAATCAGCCCCAGCATTTT. Its translation is CSARGAPGRGAYSNQPQHF.

The chain employs TRBV7-2 and TRBJ2-7; 9 bases map to TRBD2. The CDR3 has 15 amino acids. Germline assignment: CDR1 SGHTA and CDR2 FQGNSA. V trimming: 5 bases; J trimming: 3 bases; junction bases outside the gene matches: 8. The CDR3 nucleotides are TGTGCCAGCAGCGAAACCGGGACTAGCATCTACGAGCAGTACTTC. It translates to CASSETGTSIYEQYF.

This clonotype was seen repeatedly, ten times or more. The V call is TRBV28, the J call TRBJ1-2, with D unclear. V lost 6 bases and J lost 5, with 13 bases in between. There are 13 residues in the CDR3. Germline V gives CDR1 MDHEN, CDR2 SYDVKM. In DNA, the CDR3 is TGTGCCAGCAGCCCCCGGGCGACGTATGGCTACACCTTC. Amino acid sequence: CASSPRATYGYTF.

At least ten counts were recorded for this clonotype. The chain links TRBV20-1 to TRBJ2-7, with TRBD1 matching over 7 bases. Germline V gene lookup returns CDR1 DFQATT and CDR2 SNEGSKA (reference sequence). Trimming cost V 6 bases and J 3 bases; bases outside gene matches: 17. This CDR3 spans 16 amino acids. CDR3 loop: CSADDRVSQDYYEQYF. CDR3 coding DNA: TGCAGTGCGGATGACAGGGTTTCCCAGGATTACTACGAGCAGTACTTC.

This clonotype was detected many times. The rearrangement links TRBV2 to TRBJ2-7; D not resolved. Trimming left V 3 bases short and J 7 bases short, with 10 bases between. This CDR3 has 12 residues. CDR1 is SNHLY, CDR2 FYNNEI, per germline. This chain's CDR3 is CASSDDIREQYF. The CDR3 region has the DNA TGTGCCAGCAGTGACGACATCCGGGAGCAGTACTTC. The entire variable domain, with the rest obtained from reference TRBV2 and TRBJ2-7, is as follows: EPEVTQTPSHQVTQMGQEVILRCVPISNHLYFYWYRQILGQKVEFLVSFYNNEISEKSEIFDDQFSVERPDGSNFTLKIRSTKLEDSAMYFCASSDDIREQYFGPGTRLTVT.

Ten or more counts support this clonotype. The chain joins TRBV11-2 to TRBJ1-5, with a tentative D call TRBD1 (6 bases). From germline, CDR1 is SGHAT and CDR2 FQNNGV. The CDR3 is made up of 15 amino acids. Deletions cut 3 bases from V and 3 bases from J, with 12 bases between. CDR3 sequence reads: CASSLTQGNNQPQHF. The CDR3 DNA follows: TGTGCCAGCAGCTTGACACAGGGAAACAATCAGCCCCAGCATTTT.

This clonotype was observed a handful of times. The CDR3 is CASSPEGAGYGYTF. CDR3 sequence (DNA): TGTGCCAGCTCACCGGAGGGGGCAGGCTATGGCTACACCTTC. V usage is TRBV18 and J usage is TRBJ1-2, with 7 positions matching TRBD1. Germline CDR1 reads KGHSH; CDR2 reads LQKENI. With 3 bases clipped from V and 4 bases from J, the junction kept 5 bases outside the gene matches. CDR3 length equals 14 residues.

This clonotype has at least ten counts. V gene TRBV19 combines with J gene TRBJ1-5; D ambiguous. Germline CDR1 and CDR2: LNHDA and SQIVND (reference sequence). The CDR3 covers 14 residues. V gave up 7 bases and J gave up 1 base, with 11 bases separating them. The CDR3 sequence: CASTIDGSNQPQHF. The CDR3 region has the DNA TGTGCCAGTACCATCGACGGAAGCAATCAGCCCCAGCATTTT.

This clonotype was observed at least ten times. This chain joins TRBV19 and TRBJ1-5; 8 bases line up with TRBD1. V shed 6 bases and J 0 bases; nucleotides not matched to a gene: 7. The CDR3 covers 16 residues. Per the germline V gene, CDR1 is LNHDA and CDR2 is SQIVND (reference sequence). The DNA for the CDR3 is TGTGCCAGTAGGGATACAGGGGGACGTAGCAATCAGCCCCAGCATTTT. This encodes CASRDTGGRSNQPQHF.

This clonotype was picked up many times. DNA for the CDR3: TGCAGTGCTAGAACGGCTAGCGGGAAGGCCAAAAACATTCAGTACTTC. Its protein is CSARTASGKAKNIQYF. The rearrangement links TRBV20-1 to TRBJ2-4, with TRBD2 matching 9 bases. Germline trimming cut 2 bases from V and 1 base from J; bases unmatched to any gene: 6. The CDR3 has 16 residues. Germline assignment: CDR1 DFQATT and CDR2 SNEGSKA (reference sequence).

Many counts were recorded for this clonotype. V gene TRBV6-1 combines with J gene TRBJ2-5; D is perhaps TRBD2 (5 bases). The CDR3 is 13 amino acids. Germline V gene sequence: CDR1 MNHNS, CDR2 SASEGT. V shed 1 base and J shed 7 bases, with 10 bases lying between them. CDR3 protein: CASSEEEVGTQYF. Written as DNA, the CDR3 is TGTGCCAGCAGTGAAGAGGAGGTGGGGACCCAGTACTTC.

This clonotype has ten or more counts. The gene calls are TRBV29-1 and TRBJ1-1; TRBD1 might be the D (6 bases). V was cut by 0 bases and J by 5 bases, with 28 bases left in between. Germline-derived CDR1 and CDR2 are SQVTM and ANQGSEA. The CDR3 is made up of 19 amino acids. The CDR3 DNA is TGCAGCGTTGAAGATAGCGTGTTAGATGGGACACTAGAAGGTACTGAAGCTTTCTTT. Residues: CSVEDSVLDGTLEGTEAFF.

This clonotype was counted ten times or more. CDR3 sequence reads: CASSSAAGLAGGPRETQYF. As DNA, the CDR3 is TGTGCCAGCAGCTCCGCCGCGGGACTAGCGGGAGGGCCTAGGGAGACCCAGTACTTC. This chain joins TRBV7-9 and TRBJ2-5, with 16 bases lining up with TRBD2. The ends lost 4 bases at V and 5 bases at J; junction bases unmatched: 13. This CDR3 is 19 amino acids long. Germline lookup yields CDR1 SEHNR and CDR2 FQNEAQ (reference sequence).

This clonotype was counted ten times or more. This chain connects TRBV7-8 to TRBJ2-2, with a possible D match to TRBD2 (5 bases). Trimming took 5 bases from V and 0 from J, leaving 10 bases between them. Germline loops: CDR1 SGHVS, CDR2 FQNEAQ. This CDR3 is built from 15 residues. CDR3 sequence (DNA): TGTGCCAGCAGCCCGATCGGGGCGAACACCGGGGAGCTGTTTTTT. Translated: CASSPIGANTGELFF.

This clonotype showed up many times. The rearrangement joins TRBV3-1 to TRBJ2-7, with D unclear. The CDR3 covers 13 residues. The germline V gene encodes CDR1 LGHDT and CDR2 YNNKEL (reference sequence). V was clipped by 2 bases and J by 4 bases, with 9 bases between them. The CDR3 reads CASSQMGVYEQYF. CDR3 coding DNA: TGTGCCAGCAGCCAAATGGGCGTTTACGAGCAGTACTTC.

This clonotype was counted ten times or more. This may be a read error, as it is one base from a much larger clone. V and J are TRBV10-3 and TRBJ1-1, with 7 bases fitting TRBD1. The CDR3 is 14 amino acids. Unmatched junction bases numbered 6, after V lost 3 bases and J lost 5 bases. From germline, CDR1 is ENHRY and CDR2 SYGVKD. The CDR3 spells CAISDRGQRTEAFF. CDR3 DNA: TGTGCCATCAGTGATAGGGGACAGAGAACTGAAGCTTTCTTT.

This clonotype has only a few counts. V usage is TRBV5-1 and J usage is TRBJ2-3; D is unresolved. The CDR3 extends over 14 amino acids. V lost 4 bases, J lost 3 bases, and 12 bases lay in between. The germline V gene encodes CDR1 SGHRS and CDR2 YFSETQ. The CDR3 nucleotides are TGCGCCAGCAGCCCCGAGGACGGAACAGATACGCAGTATTTT. Protein: CASSPEDGTDTQYF.